This T cell receptor (beta chain) was documented in a study of T cell responses to AZD1222 COVID-19 vaccine. About this clone itself: Antigen unknown.

Whole-study results and caveats: Only a handful of people who got AZD1222 tested seropositive at baseline. Repertoires were sampled only after the peak T cell response. Reports say nearly half of spike-specific TCRs go after unmutated variant regions. White British donors predominated, females outnumbered males, and clonal diversity was possibly underestimated.

Here immunoSEQ multiplex PCR was the method, and the copy in TCRdb shows in-frame clones only, minus some. The sample has about 160,000 clones, 90% to 95% seen once. The CDR3 is 11 residues long. CDR1 MNHEY and CDR2 SVGAGI come from the germline V gene. With 6 bases removed from V and 7 bases from J, the gap between germline ends came to 9 bases. The V call is TRBV6-5, the J call TRBJ1-2; the D gene is possibly TRBD1 (5 bases). Specimen: peripheral blood, collected on day 0 of MenACWY control vaccination. The clonotype was recovered from an adult in good health. In DNA, the CDR3 is TGTGCCAGCAGGCGTAGGGGTGGCTACACCTTC. Protein: CASRRRGGYTF.